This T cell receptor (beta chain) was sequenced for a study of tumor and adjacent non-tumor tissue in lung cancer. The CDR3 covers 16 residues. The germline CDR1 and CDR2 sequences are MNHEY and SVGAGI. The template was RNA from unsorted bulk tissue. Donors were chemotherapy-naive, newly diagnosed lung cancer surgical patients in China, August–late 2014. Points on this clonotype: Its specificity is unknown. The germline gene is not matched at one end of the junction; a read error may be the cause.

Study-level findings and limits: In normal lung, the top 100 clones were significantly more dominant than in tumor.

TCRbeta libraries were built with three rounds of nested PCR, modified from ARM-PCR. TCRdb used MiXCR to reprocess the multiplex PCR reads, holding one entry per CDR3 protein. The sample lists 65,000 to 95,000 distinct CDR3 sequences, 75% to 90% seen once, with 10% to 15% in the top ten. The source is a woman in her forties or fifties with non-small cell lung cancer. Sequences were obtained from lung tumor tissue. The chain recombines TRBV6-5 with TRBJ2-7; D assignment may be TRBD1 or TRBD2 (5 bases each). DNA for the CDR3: TGTGCCAGTAGTTTCGGACTGTCCTACTGGGGCTATGATCAGTACTTC. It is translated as CASSFGLSYWGYDQYF.